The 27 T cell receptor beta chains presented below share a single source sample, sequenced in a study of blood T cell repertoires in COVID-19. The table came from immunoSEQ multiplex PCR; TCRdb's copy has only in-frame clones and leaves some out. The sample shows roughly 150,000 clones, roughly 90% of them seen only once. Sequencing used peripheral blood. The source of these receptors is a man aged 55 to 70 with active or convalescent COVID-19.

V and J are TRBV3-1 (or the pseudogene TRBV3-2) and TRBJ2-7, with TRBD1 as a possible D gene (5 bases). The CDR3 length is 17 residues. Germline CDR1 and CDR2: LGHDT and YNNKEL (reference sequence). Between the trimmed V and J ends, which lost 4 bases and 2 bases, there was a span of 21 bases. The CDR3 sequence: CASSLNTWGIKPYEQYF. DNA of the CDR3: TGTGCCAGCAGCCTAAACACTTGGGGCATTAAACCCTACGAGCAGTACTTC.

The chain uses TRBV19 and TRBJ2-1; 8 nucleotides agree with TRBD1. Losses at the gene ends were 5 bases for V and 2 bases for J; bases not matched to a gene: 5. Germline V lookup: CDR1 LNHDA, CDR2 SQIVND (reference sequence). The CDR3 loop spans 15 amino acids. CDR3 sequence reads: CASSADRGPYNEQFF. CDR3 nucleotides: TGTGCCAGTAGTGCCGACAGGGGTCCCTACAATGAGCAGTTCTTC.

The chain combines TRBV7-9 with TRBJ2-5; TRBD1 matches 8 bases. CDR1 and CDR2 from the germline V gene are SEHNR and FQNEAQ (reference sequence). The trim removed 5 bases at V and 5 bases at J, leaving 7 bases unmatched. This CDR3 has 14 residues. The CDR3 nucleotides are TGTGCCAGCAGCCCGACAGGGGTCGGGGAGACCCAGTACTTC. It is translated as CASSPTGVGETQYF.

The rearrangement uses TRBV5-1 and TRBJ1-2, with 7 bases aligning to TRBD1. The V gene end was trimmed by 0 bases and the J gene end by 3 bases; junction bases not matched to a gene: 2. This CDR3 region has 14 residues. Germline V gene sequence: CDR1 SGHRS, CDR2 YFSETQ. The CDR3 DNA reads TGCGCCAGCAGCTTGGAACAGGGGTACTATGGCTACACCTTC. It specifies CASSLEQGYYGYTF.

This rearrangement joins TRBV27 to TRBJ1-2, with TRBD1 identical over 10 bases. CDR3 size: 15 residues. Unmatched junction bases numbered 6, after V lost 5 bases and J lost 3 bases. Germline V lookup: CDR1 MNHEY, CDR2 SMNVEV (reference sequence). The CDR3: CASSPRDRGYYGYTF. CDR3 nucleotide sequence: TGTGCCAGCAGTCCCCGGGACAGGGGCTACTATGGCTACACCTTC.

The J gene is TRBJ2-1, the V gene TRBV2; tentative D call: TRBD2 (5 bases). The CDR3 has 14 amino acids. Germline CDR1 reads SNHLY; CDR2 reads FYNNEI. The germline V and J ends were trimmed by 5 bases and 3 bases, with 11 bases remaining between them. DNA of the CDR3: TGTGCCAGCAGTCCCCCCGGAGGCTACAATGAGCAGTTCTTC. It translates to CASSPPGGYNEQFF.

This clone has just a few counts. The chain is built from TRBV6-1 and TRBJ1-1; TRBD1 matches at 8 bases. The CDR3 contains 14 residues. The germline gives CDR1 MNHNS, CDR2 SASEGT. V shed 3 bases, J shed 4 bases, and the junction held 4 bases outside the gene matches. The CDR3 nucleotides read TGTGCCAGCAGTGACAGGGGGCCGGGCACTGAAGCTTTCTTT. Its translation: CASSDRGPGTEAFF.

The chain recombines TRBV7-8 with TRBJ2-4, with 9 bases that match TRBD2. This CDR3 is built from 14 residues. The J segment lost 10 bases and the V segment lost 3 bases, leaving 7 bases of the junction unmatched. Germline V CDR1 and CDR2: SGHVS, FQNEAQ. CDR3 residues: CASSFQREALIQYF. In DNA form, the CDR3 reads TGTGCCAGCAGCTTTCAGCGGGAGGCCTTAATTCAGTACTTC.

The V gene is TRBV5-4, the J gene TRBJ2-5; 9 bases agree with TRBD1. Trimming at V came to 0 bases and at J to 5 bases, leaving 8 bases not matched to a gene. This CDR3 is built from 16 residues. The V gene's germline CDR1 is SGHNT and CDR2 YYREEE (reference sequence). Here the CDR3 DNA reads TGTGCCAGCAGCTTGGCGGGACAGGGTGTCGGGGAGACCCAGTACTTC. It codes for CASSLAGQGVGETQYF.

The chain is built from TRBV2 and TRBJ2-1, with TRBD2 matching over 7 bases. J gave up 8 bases and V 0 bases, and 4 bases lay outside the gene matches. The CDR3 sequence is 14 residues long. Looked up from germline, CDR1 is SNHLY and CDR2 is FYNNEI. CDR3 bases: TGTGCCAGCAGTGAAGCGGGAGGGATGTATGAGCAGTTCTTC. Translating gives CASSEAGGMYEQFF.

This chain joins TRBV27 and TRBJ2-3; weak D call: TRBD2 (5 bases). The germline CDR1 and CDR2 sequences are MNHEY and SMNVEV (reference sequence). This CDR3 comprises 16 residues. Between the trimmed V and J ends, which lost 5 bases and 4 bases, there was a span of 19 bases. CDR3 coding DNA: TGTGCCAGCAGTCCAAGGCTTTTCGGACTCTCAGATACGCAGTATTTT. Amino acids: CASSPRLFGLSDTQYF.

The chain uses TRBV5-4 and TRBJ2-2, with TRBD1 matching over 9 bases. The CDR3 sequence is 16 residues long. Germline V CDR1 and CDR2: SGHNT, YYREEE (reference sequence). Losses at the gene ends were 1 base for V and 2 bases for J; bases not matched to a gene: 3. CDR3 bases: TGTGCCAGCAGCTTGACAGGGGGCCATAACACCGGGGAGCTGTTTTTT. The encoded protein is CASSLTGGHNTGELFF.

This sequence joins TRBV1 and TRBJ2-3; TRBD2 is the table's D call, not checked against the DNA. TRBV1 is designated a pseudogene. This CDR3 comprises 15 residues. The CDR3, as DNA: TGCACCAGCAGCCAACTAGCGGCTAGCACAGATACGCAGTATTTT. Its protein is CTSSQLAASTDTQYF.

The chain has TRBV10-3 and TRBJ1-2, with no clear D. Germline V gives CDR1 ENHRY, CDR2 SYGVKD. V was cut by 4 bases and J by 0 bases, with 15 bases left in between. This CDR3 has 16 amino acids. In DNA, the CDR3 is TGTGCCATCAGTGTCCAGACACCCCTGACTAACTATGGCTACACCTTC. This encodes CAISVQTPLTNYGYTF.

The chain joins TRBV5-1 to TRBJ1-2; no definite D call. CDR3 length: 15 amino acids. Germline V gene lookup returns CDR1 SGHRS and CDR2 YFSETQ. V was clipped by 4 bases and J by 4 bases, with 17 bases between them. CDR3 protein: CASSPFSELSYGYTF. As DNA, the CDR3 is TGCGCCAGCAGCCCCTTTAGTGAGTTGAGCTATGGCTACACCTTC.

CDR3 coding DNA: TGTGCCAGCAGTGAGGACAGCTCCTACAATGAGCAGTTCTTC. It yields the protein CASSEDSSYNEQFF. J is TRBJ2-1 and V is TRBV6-1; D is perhaps TRBD1 (6 bases). The CDR3 is made up of 14 amino acids. Germline-derived CDR1 and CDR2 are MNHNS and SASEGT. V lost 3 bases and J 0 bases, leaving 6 bases between the germline ends.

The V and J genes are TRBV11-2 and TRBJ2-5; TRBD2 might be the D (6 bases). With 2 bases removed from V and 4 bases from J, the gap between germline ends came to 8 bases. Looked up from germline, CDR1 is SGHAT and CDR2 is FQNNGV. CDR3 length: 13 residues. CDR3 protein: CASSLFGGETQYF. The CDR3 DNA reads as TGTGCCAGCAGCTTATTCGGGGGAGAGACCCAGTACTTC.

Comment on this clone: Distinct nucleotide sequences in the sample also encode this CDR3. The V call is TRBV19, the J call TRBJ1-6; D is unclear. Trimming pared 2 bases from V and 5 bases from J, leaving 7 bases between. CDR3 length: 14 amino acids. CDR1 is LNHDA, CDR2 SQIVND, per germline (reference sequence). In nucleotides, the CDR3 is TGTGCCAGTAGTATAACGGGGAATAATTCACCCCTCCACTTT. Translation: CASSITGNNSPLHF. The full variable domain, completed using reference TRBV19 and TRBJ1-6, is DGGITQSPKYLFRKEGQNVTLSCEQNLNHDAMYWYRQDPGQGLRLIYYSQIVNDFQKGDIAEGYSVSREKKESFPLTVTSAQKNPTAFYLCASSITGNNSPLHFGNGTRLTVT.

The rearrangement joins TRBV27 to TRBJ2-3; 7 bases fit TRBD1. The V gene end was trimmed by 8 bases and the J gene end by 2 bases; junction bases not matched to a gene: 7. The germline CDR1 and CDR2 sequences are MNHEY and SMNVEV (reference sequence). The CDR3 covers 14 residues. The CDR3 nucleotides are TGTGCCAGCGCAACAGGGGTTTACACAGATACGCAGTATTTT. Translated, it gives CASATGVYTDTQYF.

V gene TRBV20-1 combines with J gene TRBJ2-1; 8 bases map to TRBD2. Germline V lookup: CDR1 DFQATT, CDR2 SNEGSKA (reference sequence). CDR3 length: 11 residues. V lost 6 bases and J lost 6; bases outside the gene matches: 1. The CDR3 protein is CSASGSNEQFF. The CDR3 coding sequence is TGCAGTGCCAGCGGGAGCAATGAGCAGTTCTTC.

This clone was observed once. V is TRBV18 and J is TRBJ1-3, with D possibly being TRBD1 (6 bases). Germline lookup yields CDR1 KGHSH and CDR2 LQKENI. This CDR3 is built from 16 residues. V lost 2 bases, J lost 2 bases, and 13 bases lay in between. The CDR3 loop is CASSPTLGQTGNTIYF. CDR3 DNA: TGTGCCAGCTCACCAACCCTTGGACAGACTGGAAACACCATATATTTT.

V is TRBV11-2 and J is TRBJ1-3; 7 nucleotides agree with TRBD1. This CDR3 region has 14 residues. The J segment lost 3 bases and the V segment lost 5 bases, leaving 4 bases of the junction unmatched. CDR1 and CDR2 (germline): SGHAT, FQNNGV. This chain's CDR3 is CASSVRQGGNTIYF. The CDR3 region has the DNA TGTGCCAGCAGCGTACGACAGGGTGGAAACACCATATATTTT.

This clone has a single count. This chain links TRBV9 with TRBJ2-1; 7 bases line up with TRBD2. The CDR3 extends over 16 amino acids. Trimming at V came to 0 bases and at J to 4 bases, leaving 7 bases not matched to a gene. Germline loops: CDR1 SGDLS, CDR2 YYNGEE. CDR3 region: CASSVGGRGLYNEQFF. The CDR3 bases are TGTGCCAGCAGCGTAGGCGGGCGGGGACTATACAATGAGCAGTTCTTC.

This clone appeared a single time. This chain joins TRBV6-5 and TRBJ1-6, with 10 bases that match TRBD1. Trimming removed 6 bases from V and 14 bases from J; junction bases left unmatched: 13. This CDR3 has 15 amino acids. The germline gives CDR1 MNHEY, CDR2 SVGAGI. The CDR3 spells CASRLLGQGLEALHF. CDR3 in DNA: TGTGCCAGCAGACTCCTGGGACAGGGGCTCGAGGCCCTCCACTTT.

This sequence joins TRBV2 and TRBJ1-3, with D possibly being TRBD1 (6 bases). The CDR3 runs to 17 residues. Germline CDR1 and CDR2: SNHLY and FYNNEI. The ends were cut back, 4 bases at V and 1 base at J, with 17 bases in the middle. CDR3 residues: CASSGHRVGFSGNTIYF. The CDR3 DNA reads as TGTGCCAGCAGTGGGCACAGGGTCGGATTTTCTGGAAACACCATATATTTT.

This clone was recorded once. V is TRBV5-1 and J is TRBJ2-2; possible D gene TRBD1, 5 bases. CDR3 size: 16 residues. CDR1 and CDR2 (germline): SGHRS, YFSETQ. V was clipped by 0 bases and J by 0 bases, with 9 bases between them. The CDR3 is CASSLEGRPNTGELFF. CDR3 DNA: TGCGCCAGCAGCTTGGAGGGGCGCCCGAACACCGGGGAGCTGTTTTTT. Full variable domain (remainder filled in from reference TRBV5-1 and TRBJ2-2): KAGVTQTPRYLIKTRGQQVTLSCSPISGHRSVSWYQQTPGQGLQFLFEYFSETQRNKGNFPGRFSGRQFSNSRSEMNVSTLELGDSALYLCASSLEGRPNTGELFFGEGSRLTVL.

This chain uses TRBV7-9 with TRBJ2-7; 9 positions agree with TRBD1. J was trimmed by 7 bases and V by 1 base; bases with no gene match: 5. Germline V gene data show CDR1 as SEHNR and CDR2 as FQNEAQ (reference sequence). The CDR3 runs 14 residues. Written as DNA, the CDR3 is TGTGCCAGCAGCTTAGGGACAGGGGCGGGGGAGCAGTACTTC. It is translated as CASSLGTGAGEQYF.